Here is one TCR beta chain with its context. Its antigen is not known. V was pared by 2 bases and J by 11 bases, with 6 bases of the junction left unmatched. The CDR3 extends over 13 amino acids. The germline gives CDR1 MNHNY, CDR2 SVGAGI (reference sequence). A single heparinised draw of about 100 mL on average was taken per donor. CD4+ cells of the naive, central memory, regulatory and stem cell-like memory types were sorted via CD45RO/CCR7/CD25/CD127/CD95/CD27. This specimen comes from a study of beta chain features in type 1 diabetes. Sequencing targeted expressed TCRB transcripts, as all isolated RNA had been reverse transcribed. The data were produced by immunoSEQ multiplex PCR, yet TCRdb's version contains in-frame clones alone and is incomplete. The table includes almost 350,000 clones, 15% to 20% detected once. Study-wide findings and caveats: Patients showed naive, central memory and Treg TCRB repertoires that appeared more similar than those of healthy donors. Type 1 diabetes patients had moderately but significantly shorter TCRB CDR3s in all four CD4+ subsets.

This clonotype was sampled from a woman younger than 35 in good health. This chain joins TRBV6-6 and TRBJ1-5; 7 bases match TRBD1. Specimen: naive CD4+ T cells from blood. As DNA, the CDR3 is TGTGCCAGCAGTTACGGAGTGGACAGGTCCCAGCATTTT. Protein: CASSYGVDRSQHF.